These T cell receptor beta chains were read from a single sample in a study of neurological immune-mediated disorders. TCRdb analysed the 5' RACE reads with MiXCR anew, one entry per CDR3 protein. The repertoire includes tens of thousands of distinct CDR3 sequences, 24% of them detected once, and about 4.6% sits in the top ten. The sample was PBMCs. These receptors all come from a man in his 60s with HTLV-1-associated myelopathy (HAM/TSP). Each CDR3 is given with its conserved first and last residue. Fields, in order: V gene, clone size, D gene, CDR3 length, J gene, CDR3 protein, CDR3 DNA. A D gene is named only where the DNA matches it firmly. The size field is filled for only some rows; it gives once, few, many or a size class.

V: TRBV5-1; size: many; D: .; length: 14; J: TRBJ2-2; CDR3: CASSLRGGTGELFF; DNA: TGCGCCAGCAGCTTAAGGGGCGGCACCGGGGAGCTGTTTTTT
V: TRBV7-2; size: once; D: .; length: 14; J: TRBJ2-3; CDR3: CASSLDKDTDTQYF; DNA: TGTGCCAGCAGCTTAGACAAGGACACAGATACGCAGTATTTT
V: TRBV5-1; size: many; D: TRBD1; length: 15; J: TRBJ2-5; CDR3: CASGSGGRGGETQYF; DNA: TGCGCCAGCGGGTCAGGGGGTCGAGGTGGAGAGACCCAGTACTTC
V: TRBV3-1; size: .; D: TRBD1; length: 13; J: TRBJ2-1; CDR3: CASSRGQGNEQFF; DNA: TGTGCCAGCAGCCGGGGACAGGGCAATGAGCAGTTCTTC
V: TRBV15; size: .; D: .; length: 17; J: TRBJ2-2; CDR3: CATSRDLVTANTGELFF; DNA: TGTGCCACCAGCAGAGATCTTGTGACAGCGAACACCGGGGAGCTGTTTTTT
V: TRBV6-1; size: .; D: .; length: 12; J: TRBJ1-1; CDR3: CASSGDIGEAFF; DNA: TGTGCCAGCAGCGGGGACATCGGTGAAGCTTTCTTT
V: TRBV29-1; size: many; D: TRBD2; length: 14; J: TRBJ2-3; CDR3: CSVGGGLAGDTQYF; DNA: TGCAGCGTGGGGGGGGGACTAGCGGGAGACACGCAGTATTTT
V: TRBV11-3; size: .; D: .; length: 15; J: TRBJ2-1; CDR3: CASSLAGVSYNEQFF; DNA: TGTGCCAGCAGCTTAGCAGGGGTCTCCTACAATGAGCAGTTCTTC
V: TRBV5-7; size: .; D: .; length: 14; J: TRBJ2-7; CDR3: CASSPPGASYEQYF; DNA: TGTGCCAGCAGCCCCCCAGGGGCATCCTACGAGCAGTACTTC
V: TRBV7-9; size: few; D: .; length: 14; J: TRBJ2-1; CDR3: CASSLASSYNEQFF; DNA: TGTGCCAGCAGCTTAGCGAGCTCCTACAATGAGCAGTTCTTC
V: TRBV29-1; size: .; D: .; length: 15; J: TRBJ1-1; CDR3: CSVGPVGDKVSEAFF; DNA: TGCAGCGTTGGACCTGTGGGGGATAAGGTTTCTGAAGCTTTCTTT
V: TRBV5-6; size: .; D: TRBD2; length: 15; J: TRBJ2-3; CDR3: CASSLEAGGTDTQYF; DNA: TGTGCCAGCAGCTTGGAAGCGGGGGGCACAGATACGCAGTATTTT
V: TRBV20-1; size: medium-sized; D: .; length: 12; J: TRBJ2-7; CDR3: CSARTASYEQYF; DNA: TGCAGTGCTCGGACAGCCTCCTACGAGCAGTACTTC
V: TRBV5-1; size: many; D: .; length: 13; J: TRBJ2-1; CDR3: CASSFRAPREQFF; DNA: TGCGCCAGCAGCTTTCGGGCCCCCCGGGAGCAGTTCTTC
V: TRBV3-1; size: few; D: TRBD1; length: 14; J: TRBJ1-4; CDR3: CASSDGQDNEKLFF; DNA: TGTGCCAGCAGTGACGGACAGGACAATGAAAAACTGTTTTTT
V: TRBV5-1; size: many; D: .; length: 14; J: TRBJ1-1; CDR3: CASKLQASGTEAFF; DNA: TGCGCCAGTAAACTACAGGCCTCGGGCACTGAAGCTTTCTTT
V: TRBV10-3; size: .; D: .; length: 12; J: TRBJ2-3; CDR3: CAISETEDTQYF; DNA: TGTGCCATCAGTGAGACGGAGGACACGCAGTATTTT
V: TRBV3-1; size: many; D: .; length: 14; J: TRBJ1-2; CDR3: CASSQGQTNYGYTF; DNA: TGTGCCAGCAGCCAAGGACAGACTAACTATGGCTACACCTTC
V: TRBV5-1; size: many; D: .; length: 13; J: TRBJ1-6; CDR3: CASSDGGNSPLHF; DNA: TGCGCCAGCAGCGACGGGGGGAATTCACCCCTCCACTTT
V: TRBV20-1; size: many; D: TRBD2; length: 17; J: TRBJ2-5; CDR3: CSAKGVELAGVTETQYF; DNA: TGCAGTGCCAAAGGCGTAGAACTAGCGGGAGTCACAGAGACCCAGTACTTC
V: TRBV28; size: many; D: .; length: 14; J: TRBJ1-2; CDR3: CATFRGILWGGYTF; DNA: TGTGCCACTTTCCGAGGGATTTTGTGGGGGGGCTACACCTTC
V: TRBV12-3/TRBV12-4; size: many; D: .; length: 15; J: TRBJ1-4; CDR3: CASRFSWTTNEKLFF; DNA: TGTGCCAGCAGGTTCTCTTGGACAACTAATGAAAAACTGTTTTTT
V: TRBV20-1; size: .; D: .; length: 11; J: TRBJ1-2; CDR3: CRPAGEVGYTF; DNA: TGCAGACCCGCAGGGGAAGTTGGCTACACCTTC
V: TRBV18; size: .; D: .; length: 12; J: TRBJ1-4; CDR3: CASSPQGEKLFF; DNA: TGTGCCAGCTCACCACAGGGTGAAAAACTGTTTTTT
V: TRBV7-2; size: once; D: .; length: 15; J: TRBJ1-6; CDR3: CASSLIPQGNSPLHF; DNA: TGTGCCAGCAGCTTAATCCCACAGGGTAATTCACCCCTCCACTTT
V: TRBV5-1; size: many; D: .; length: 13; J: TRBJ1-2; CDR3: CASSLENGYGYTF; DNA: TGCGCCAGCAGCTTAGAGAACGGCTATGGCTACACCTTC
V: TRBV10-3; size: many; D: .; length: 19; J: TRBJ2-1; CDR3: CAISESTEVGQGPYNEQFF; DNA: TGTGCCATCAGTGAGTCGACGGAAGTGGGACAAGGACCCTACAATGAGCAGTTCTTC
V: TRBV28; size: many; D: TRBD1; length: 15; J: TRBJ2-7; CDR3: CASSLLAQGANEQYF; DNA: TGTGCCAGCAGTTTGCTTGCACAGGGGGCCAACGAGCAGTACTTC
V: TRBV29-1; size: many; D: .; length: 13; J: TRBJ1-5; CDR3: CSVSQGSNQPQHF; DNA: TGCAGCGTCTCCCAGGGTTCTAATCAGCCCCAGCATTTT
V: TRBV12-3/TRBV12-4; size: many; D: .; length: 13; J: TRBJ1-1; CDR3: CASTLGSYTEAFF; DNA: TGTGCCAGCACCCTGGGGTCGTACACTGAAGCTTTCTTT
V: TRBV20-1; size: many; D: TRBD2; length: 16; J: TRBJ2-1; CDR3: CSASPLTSGSYHEQFF; DNA: TGCAGTGCTAGTCCCCTCACTAGCGGGAGTTACCATGAGCAGTTCTTC